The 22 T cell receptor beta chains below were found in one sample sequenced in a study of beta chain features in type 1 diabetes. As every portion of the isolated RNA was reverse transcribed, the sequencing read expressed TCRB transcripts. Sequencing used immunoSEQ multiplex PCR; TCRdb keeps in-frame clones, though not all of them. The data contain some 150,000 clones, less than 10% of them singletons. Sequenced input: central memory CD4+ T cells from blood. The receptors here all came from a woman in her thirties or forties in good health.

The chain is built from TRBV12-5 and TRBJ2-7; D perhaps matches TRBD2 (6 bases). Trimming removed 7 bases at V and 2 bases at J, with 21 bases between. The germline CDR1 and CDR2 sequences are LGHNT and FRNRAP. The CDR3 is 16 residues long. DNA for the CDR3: TGTGCTAGTGCCTCAGACGGGAGTAGAAAAACCTACGAGCAGTACTTC. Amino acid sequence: CASASDGSRKTYEQYF.

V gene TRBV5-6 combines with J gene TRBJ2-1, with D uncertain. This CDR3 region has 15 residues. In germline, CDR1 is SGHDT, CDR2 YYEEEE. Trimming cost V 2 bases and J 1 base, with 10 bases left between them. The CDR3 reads CASSLIGVSYNEQFF. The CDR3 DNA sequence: TGTGCCAGCAGCTTAATAGGAGTATCCTACAATGAGCAGTTCTTC.

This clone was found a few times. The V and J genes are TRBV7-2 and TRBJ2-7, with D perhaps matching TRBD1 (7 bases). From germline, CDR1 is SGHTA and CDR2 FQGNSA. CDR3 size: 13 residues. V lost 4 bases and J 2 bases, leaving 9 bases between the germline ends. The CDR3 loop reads CASSSRGAYEQYF. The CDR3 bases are TGTGCCAGCAGCTCCAGGGGGGCCTACGAGCAGTACTTC.

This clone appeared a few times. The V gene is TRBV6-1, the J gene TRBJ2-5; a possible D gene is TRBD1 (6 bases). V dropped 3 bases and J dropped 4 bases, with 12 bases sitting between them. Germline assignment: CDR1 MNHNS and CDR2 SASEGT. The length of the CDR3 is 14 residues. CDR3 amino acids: CASSDDRLRETQYF. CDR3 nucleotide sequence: TGTGCCAGCAGTGACGACAGGTTGAGAGAGACCCAGTACTTC.

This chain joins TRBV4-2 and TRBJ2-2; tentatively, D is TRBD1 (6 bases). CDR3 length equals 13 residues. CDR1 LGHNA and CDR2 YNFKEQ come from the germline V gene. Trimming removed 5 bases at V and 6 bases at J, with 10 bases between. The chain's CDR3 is CASSARQAGELFF. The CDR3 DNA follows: TGTGCCAGCAGCGCCCGACAGGCCGGGGAGCTGTTTTTT.

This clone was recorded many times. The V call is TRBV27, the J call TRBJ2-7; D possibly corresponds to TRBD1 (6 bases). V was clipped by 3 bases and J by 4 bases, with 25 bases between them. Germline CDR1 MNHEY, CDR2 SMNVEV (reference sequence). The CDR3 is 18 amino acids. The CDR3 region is CASSFHSSPGARGYEQYF. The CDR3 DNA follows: TGTGCCAGCAGTTTCCACTCCAGCCCAGGGGCGAGAGGTTACGAGCAGTACTTC.

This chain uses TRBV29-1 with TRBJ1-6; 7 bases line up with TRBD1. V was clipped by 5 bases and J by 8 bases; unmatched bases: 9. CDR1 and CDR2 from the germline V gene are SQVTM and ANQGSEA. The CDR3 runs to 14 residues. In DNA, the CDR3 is TGCAGCGTTTCCCCAGGGGGTTTAGATTCACCCCTCCACTTT. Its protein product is CSVSPGGLDSPLHF. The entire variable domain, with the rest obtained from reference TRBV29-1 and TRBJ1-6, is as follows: SAVISQKPSRDICQRGTSLTIQCQVDSQVTMMFWYRQQPGQSLTLIATANQGSEATYESGFVIDKFPISRPNLTFSTLTVSNMSPEDSSIYLCSVSPGGLDSPLHFGNGTRLTVT.

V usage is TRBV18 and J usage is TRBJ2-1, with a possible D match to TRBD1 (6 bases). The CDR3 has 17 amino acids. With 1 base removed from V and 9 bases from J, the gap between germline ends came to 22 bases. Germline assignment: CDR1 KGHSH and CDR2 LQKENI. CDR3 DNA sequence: TGTGCCAGCTCACCACGAAAACAGGGCCCTATAGAGACTGAGCAGTTCTTC. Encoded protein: CASSPRKQGPIETEQFF.

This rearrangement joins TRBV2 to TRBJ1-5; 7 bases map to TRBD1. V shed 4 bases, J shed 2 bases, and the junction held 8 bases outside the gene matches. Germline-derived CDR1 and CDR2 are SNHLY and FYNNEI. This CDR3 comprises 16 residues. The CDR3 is CASSGRGLSGNQPQHF. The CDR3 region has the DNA TGTGCCAGCAGTGGTAGGGGGCTTAGTGGCAATCAGCCCCAGCATTTT.

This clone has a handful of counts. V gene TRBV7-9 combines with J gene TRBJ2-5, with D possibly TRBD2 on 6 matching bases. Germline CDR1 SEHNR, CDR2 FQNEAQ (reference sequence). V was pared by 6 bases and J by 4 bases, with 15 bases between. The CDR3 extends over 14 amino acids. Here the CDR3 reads CASRAVGGAETQYF. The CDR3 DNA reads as TGTGCCAGCAGAGCCGTCGGCGGGGCAGAGACCCAGTACTTC.

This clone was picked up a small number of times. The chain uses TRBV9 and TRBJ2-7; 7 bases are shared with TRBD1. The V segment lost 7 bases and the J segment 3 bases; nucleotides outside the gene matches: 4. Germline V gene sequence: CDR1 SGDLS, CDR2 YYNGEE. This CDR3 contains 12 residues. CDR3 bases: TGTGCCAGCGGCACAGGGGTCTACGAGCAGTACTTC. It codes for CASGTGVYEQYF.

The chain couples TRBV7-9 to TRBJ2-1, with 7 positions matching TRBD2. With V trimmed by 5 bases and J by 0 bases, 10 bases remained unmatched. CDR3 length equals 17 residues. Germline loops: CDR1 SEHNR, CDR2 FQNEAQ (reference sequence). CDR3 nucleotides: TGTGCCAGCAGCCTTGTTAGGGGCGGGAGCTCCTACAATGAGCAGTTCTTC. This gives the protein CASSLVRGGSSYNEQFF.

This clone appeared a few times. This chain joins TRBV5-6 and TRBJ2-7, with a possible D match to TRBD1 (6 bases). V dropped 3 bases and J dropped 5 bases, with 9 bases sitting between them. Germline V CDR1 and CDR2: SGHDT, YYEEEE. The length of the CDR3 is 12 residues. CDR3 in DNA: TGTGCCAGCAGCTACAGGGTCGACGAGCAGTACTTC. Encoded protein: CASSYRVDEQYF.

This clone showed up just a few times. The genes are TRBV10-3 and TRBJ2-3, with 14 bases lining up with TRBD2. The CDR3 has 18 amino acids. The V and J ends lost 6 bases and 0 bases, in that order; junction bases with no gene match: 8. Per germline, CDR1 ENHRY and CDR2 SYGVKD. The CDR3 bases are TGTGCCATCAGAAGTGATGGGACTAGCGGGGGCAGCACAGATACGCAGTATTTT. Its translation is CAIRSDGTSGGSTDTQYF.

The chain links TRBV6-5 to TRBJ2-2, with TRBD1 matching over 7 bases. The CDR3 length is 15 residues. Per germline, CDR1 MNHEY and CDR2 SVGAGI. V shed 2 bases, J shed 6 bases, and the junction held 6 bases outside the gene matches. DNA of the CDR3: TGTGCCAGCAGTTACCAAGCGACAGGGCCCGGGGAGCTGTTTTTT. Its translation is CASSYQATGPGELFF.

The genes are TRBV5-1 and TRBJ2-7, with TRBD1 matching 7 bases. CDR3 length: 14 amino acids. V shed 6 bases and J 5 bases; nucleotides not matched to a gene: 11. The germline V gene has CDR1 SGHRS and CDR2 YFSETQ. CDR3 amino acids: CASTIEGANDEQYF. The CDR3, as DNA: TGCGCCAGCACAATCGAGGGGGCGAACGACGAGCAGTACTTC.

CDR3: CASSPGAGLVANEKLFF. The CDR3 DNA reads as TGCGCCAGCAGCCCTGGTGCAGGGCTTGTGGCTAATGAAAAACTGTTTTTT. This chain joins TRBV5-1 and TRBJ1-4, with D perhaps TRBD1 (5 bases). The CDR3 totals 17 residues. Trimming took 4 bases from V and 3 from J, leaving 19 bases between them. CDR1 and CDR2 (germline): SGHRS, YFSETQ.

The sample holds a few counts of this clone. The CDR3 bases are TGCGCCAGCAGCCTTAGAGGACAGGGGAGAACTGAAGCTTTCTTT. Its translation is CASSLRGQGRTEAFF. The chain combines TRBV4-1 with TRBJ1-1, with 9 bases matching TRBD1. This CDR3 contains 15 residues. Germline trimming cut 4 bases from V and 5 bases from J; bases unmatched to any gene: 8. From germline, CDR1 is MGHRA and CDR2 YSYEKL.

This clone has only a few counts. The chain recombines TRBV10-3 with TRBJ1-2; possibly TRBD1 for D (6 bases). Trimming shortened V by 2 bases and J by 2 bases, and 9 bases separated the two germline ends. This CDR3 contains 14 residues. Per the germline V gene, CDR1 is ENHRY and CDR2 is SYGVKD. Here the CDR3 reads CAISENTGNYGYTF. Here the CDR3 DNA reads TGTGCCATCAGTGAGAACACAGGGAACTATGGCTACACCTTC.

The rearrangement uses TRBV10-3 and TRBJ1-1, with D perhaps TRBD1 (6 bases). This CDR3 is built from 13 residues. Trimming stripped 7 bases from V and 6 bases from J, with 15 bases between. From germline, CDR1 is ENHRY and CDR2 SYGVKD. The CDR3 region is CAITRTDLAEAFF. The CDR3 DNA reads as TGTGCCATCACCAGGACAGACCTGGCTGAAGCTTTCTTT.

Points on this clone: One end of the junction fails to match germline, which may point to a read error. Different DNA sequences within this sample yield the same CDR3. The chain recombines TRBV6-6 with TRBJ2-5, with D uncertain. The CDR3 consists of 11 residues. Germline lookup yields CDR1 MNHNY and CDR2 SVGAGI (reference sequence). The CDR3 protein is CASSYQETQYF. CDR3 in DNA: TGTGCCAGCAGTTACCAGGAGACCCAGTACTTC.

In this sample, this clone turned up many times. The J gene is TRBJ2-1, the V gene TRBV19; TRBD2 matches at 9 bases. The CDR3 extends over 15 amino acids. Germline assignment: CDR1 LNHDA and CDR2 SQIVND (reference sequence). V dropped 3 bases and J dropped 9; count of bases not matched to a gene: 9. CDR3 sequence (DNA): TGTGCCAGTAGTATGTGGGGCGGGGGGGCAGTTGAGCAGTTCTTC. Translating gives CASSMWGGGAVEQFF.